Shown below are 21 T cell receptor beta chains from a single sample sequenced in a study of blood T cells in healthy people across ages. A second about 6 to 12 cycle PCR used barcoded and J-beta primers. TCRdb ran MiXCR on the 5' RACE reads and lists one entry per CDR3 protein. The sample has fewer than 650,000 distinct CDR3 sequences; approximately 26% are singletons. The sample was also reused in another study, on T cells of mothers and their children.

Source material: blood. These receptors all stem from a boy between 2 and 10 years old in good health.

There are a few counts of this clonotype. The V and J genes are TRBV25-1 and TRBJ2-1, with D possibly being TRBD2 (6 bases). CDR3 length: 14 amino acids. Trimming removed 4 bases from V and 7 bases from J, with 14 bases in between. Per the germline V gene, CDR1 is MGHDK and CDR2 is SYGVNS. CDR3 sequence (DNA): TGTGCCAGCAGTGGGGGGTGGAGGGTAAATGAGCAGTTCTTC. Translated: CASSGGWRVNEQFF.

This clonotype was counted a few times. The chain couples TRBV6-2 or TRBV6-3 to TRBJ2-1; D tentatively fits TRBD1 or TRBD2 (5 bases each). The CDR3 spans 16 residues. Trimming cost V 2 bases and J 0 bases, with 11 bases left between them. From germline, CDR1 is MNHEY and CDR2 SVGEGT. The CDR3 nucleotides are TGTGCCAGCAGTTACGCCCCGAGGGGCTCCTACAATGAGCAGTTCTTC. This codes for CASSYAPRGSYNEQFF.

This clonotype occurred a few times. The V gene is TRBV5-1, the J gene TRBJ1-2; D possibly corresponds to TRBD1 (5 bases). The length of the CDR3 is 15 residues. The V end lost 0 bases, the J end lost 0 bases, and 9 bases lay between the germline ends. Germline V CDR1 and CDR2: SGHRS, YFSETQ. CDR3 nucleotides: TGCGCCAGCAGCTTGGTTGGGGCAGCTAACTATGGCTACACCTTC. This encodes CASSLVGAANYGYTF.

This clonotype was observed a few times. V usage is TRBV5-1 and J usage is TRBJ1-2, with D perhaps TRBD1 (5 bases). Trimming cost V 4 bases and J 4 bases, with 11 bases left between them. The CDR3 runs to 13 residues. Germline CDR1 is SGHRS and CDR2 is YFSETQ. The chain's CDR3 is CASSPQDTYGYTF. CDR3 coding DNA: TGCGCCAGCAGCCCCCAGGACACCTATGGCTACACCTTC.

The rearrangement links TRBV11-2 to TRBJ2-2, with D possibly TRBD1 on 6 matching bases. Between the trimmed V and J ends, which lost 5 bases and 7 bases, there was a span of 14 bases. The CDR3 has 14 residues. The germline V gene has CDR1 SGHAT and CDR2 FQNNGV. CDR3 sequence (DNA): TGTGCCAGCAGCCCAAACAGGGTCGGCGGGGAGCTGTTTTTT. Its protein is CASSPNRVGGELFF. Full variable domain (rest looked up from reference TRBV11-2 and TRBJ2-2): EAGVAQSPRYKIIEKRQSVAFWCNPISGHATLYWYQQILGQGPKLLIQFQNNGVVDDSQLPKDRFSAERLKGVDSTLKIQPAKLEDSAVYLCASSPNRVGGELFFGEGSRLTVL.

As DNA, the CDR3 is TGTGCCAGCAGCCTAGGGGCGGATTTCTACGAGCAGTACTTC. Translated: CASSLGADFYEQYF. V gene TRBV7-9 combines with J gene TRBJ2-7, with a weak D call TRBD1 (5 bases). The CDR3 contains 14 residues. Trimming took off 5 bases at V and 3 bases at J, with 14 bases between the two ends. Per germline, CDR1 SEHNR and CDR2 FQNEAQ (reference sequence).

This clonotype was seen a handful of times. V usage is TRBV7-6 and J usage is TRBJ2-1, with D perhaps being TRBD1 or TRBD2 (5 bases each). CDR1 is SGHVS, CDR2 FNYEAQ, per germline. V lost 3 bases, J lost 5 bases, and 8 bases lay in between. The CDR3 sequence is 13 residues long. The CDR3 sequence: CASSLSGHNEQFF. CDR3 DNA sequence: TGTGCCAGCAGCTTGTCGGGACACAATGAGCAGTTCTTC.

The CDR3 spells CASSSPRGGPGNIQYF. In DNA, the CDR3 is TGTGCCAGCAGCTCACCCCGTGGGGGGCCCGGAAACATTCAGTACTTC. The gene calls are TRBV7-9 and TRBJ2-4, with D possibly called TRBD1 or TRBD2 (6 bases each). There are 16 residues in the CDR3. Germline V gene lookup returns CDR1 SEHNR and CDR2 FQNEAQ (reference sequence). Trimming removed 4 bases from V and 6 bases from J, with 19 bases in between.

Only a few counts were recorded for this clonotype. The chain joins TRBV29-1 to TRBJ2-5; weak D call: TRBD1 (5 bases). Trimming removed 4 bases from V and 6 bases from J, with 21 bases in between. The length of the CDR3 is 15 residues. CDR1 is SQVTM and CDR2 is ANQGSEA in the germline V gene. In DNA, the CDR3 is TGCAGCGTTGTTGTCGTCAGGGATATTAGGAAGACCCAGTACTTC. Its protein product is CSVVVVRDIRKTQYF.

This clonotype was seen a few times. The J gene is TRBJ2-1, the V gene TRBV11-2, with no clear D. The CDR3 covers 15 residues. Germline CDR1 and CDR2: SGHAT and FQNNGV. V lost 5 bases, J lost 6 bases, and 17 bases lay in between. The CDR3 protein is CASSHLSGYRNEQFF. CDR3 DNA: TGTGCCAGCAGCCACCTATCGGGCTACCGCAATGAGCAGTTCTTC.

This clonotype turned up a few times. The chain has TRBV5-1 and TRBJ2-1; 11 bases agree with TRBD2. This CDR3 region has 18 residues. CDR1 is SGHRS and CDR2 is YFSETQ in the germline V gene. J gave up 3 bases and V 3 bases, and 11 bases lay outside the gene matches. The CDR3 DNA sequence: TGCGCCAGCAGCTCTAACCTGGGTAGCGGGGGGGTCTACAATGAGCAGTTCTTC. Residues: CASSSNLGSGGVYNEQFF.

This clonotype was recorded a few times. The chain has TRBV7-9 and TRBJ2-1; D is tentatively TRBD1 or TRBD2 (6 bases each). V was cut by 3 bases and J by 15 bases, with 15 bases left in between. CDR1 and CDR2 from the germline V gene are SEHNR and FQNEAQ (reference sequence). The CDR3 totals 12 residues. CDR3 bases: TGTGCCAGCAGCTTTAACGGGGGCCTGTGGTTCTTC. Protein product: CASSFNGGLWFF.

V is TRBV5-5 and J is TRBJ2-5; D unresolved. V lost 5 bases to trimming and J lost 5 bases, with 22 bases between them. The length of the CDR3 is 16 residues. The germline V gene encodes CDR1 SGHKS and CDR2 YYEKEE (reference sequence). Here the CDR3 DNA reads TGTGCCAGCAGGCTGGGGTGGTCCCCCGGTGAGGAGACCCAGTACTTC. Translating it yields CASRLGWSPGEETQYF.

The chain links TRBV13 to TRBJ2-7; 11 bases fit TRBD2. Germline V gene sequence: CDR1 PRHDT, CDR2 FYEKMQ (reference sequence). J gave up 2 bases and V 4 bases, and 4 bases lay outside the gene matches. The CDR3 length is 15 residues. CDR3 DNA sequence: TGTGCCAGCAGCTCGACGACTAGCGGGGCCTACGAGCAGTACTTC. Protein: CASSSTTSGAYEQYF.

The rearrangement links TRBV20-1 to TRBJ1-4; D possibly corresponds to TRBD1 (5 bases). There are 15 residues in the CDR3. Germline CDR1 is DFQATT and CDR2 is SNEGSKA (reference sequence). Trimming took off 0 bases at V and 7 bases at J, with 15 bases between the two ends. The CDR3 loop reads CSARDRGRASEKLFF. The CDR3 bases are TGCAGTGCTAGAGATCGGGGCAGGGCAAGTGAAAAACTGTTTTTT.

The V gene is TRBV20-1, the J gene TRBJ2-2, with TRBD2 matching over 7 bases. This CDR3 has 14 residues. Trimming took 5 bases from V and 4 from J; bases not matched to a gene: 7. CDR1 and CDR2 from the germline V gene are DFQATT and SNEGSKA (reference sequence). In DNA form, the CDR3 reads TGCAGTGCTGGATCTAGCGGAATCACCGGGGAGCTGTTTTTT. This codes for CSAGSSGITGELFF.

This clonotype has only a few counts. J is TRBJ2-3 and V is TRBV9, with a weak D call TRBD2 (5 bases). Trimming stripped 0 bases from V and 0 bases from J, with 11 bases between. The CDR3 has 16 residues. Germline values: CDR1 SGDLS, CDR2 YYNGEE. CDR3: CASSVGIAMSTDTQYF. CDR3 nucleotide sequence: TGTGCCAGCAGCGTAGGAATAGCGATGAGCACAGATACGCAGTATTTT.

The chain is built from TRBV21-1 and TRBJ1-2; the table's D call, TRBD1, was not checked against the DNA. TRBV21-1 has pseudogene status. This CDR3 is built from 14 residues. The CDR3 loop reads CASSSRGMNYGYTF. The CDR3 DNA is TGTGCCAGCAGCTCACGGGGGATGAACTATGGCTACACCTTC.

This clonotype turned up a few times. The CDR3 here is CAISEWGTYEQYF. Here the CDR3 DNA reads TGTGCCATCAGTGAGTGGGGTACCTACGAGCAGTACTTC. The V gene is TRBV10-3, the J gene TRBJ2-5; unclear D gene. The DNA end is a closer match to TRBJ2-7, so the J assignment may be wrong. Germline-derived CDR1 and CDR2 are ENHRY and SYGVKD. This CDR3 is 13 amino acids long.

Only a few counts were recorded for this clonotype. This chain links TRBV12-3 or TRBV12-4 with TRBJ1-5, with a weak D call TRBD1 (6 bases). Trimming cost V 6 bases and J 4 bases, with 22 bases left between them. The CDR3 is 17 residues long. In DNA, the CDR3 is TGTGCCAGCAGCCCTGGACCGACCCAGGGGCGGAATCAGCCCCAGCATTTT. It specifies CASSPGPTQGRNQPQHF.

V gene TRBV5-1 combines with J gene TRBJ2-1, with 8 positions matching TRBD2. The junction had 13 bases not matched to a gene; V was cut back by 6 bases and J by 8 bases. Germline V gene lookup returns CDR1 SGHRS and CDR2 YFSETQ. There are 15 residues in the CDR3. CDR3 DNA sequence: TGCGCCAGCACCGGGGGGGGACTATCGGGAGATGAGCAGTTCTTC. Encoded protein: CASTGGGLSGDEQFF.